This TCR beta chain originates from a study of cytomegalovirus exposure and HLA in healthy donors. There are 13 residues in the CDR3. V gave up 6 bases and J gave up 7 bases; unmatched junction bases: 6. The germline V gene encodes CDR1 LNHDA and CDR2 SQIVND (reference sequence). PCR primers comprised 60 Vbeta and 13 Jbeta primers. Original processing notes: Around 10 million of the about 80 million unique TCR beta chains counted in a later analysis were shared. Here immunoSEQ multiplex PCR was the method, and the copy in TCRdb shows in-frame clones only, minus some. The V and J calls and clone size are taken from that table; D and trimming were inferred from the DNA. Among 110,000 or so clones listed, 70% to 80% were seen once.

The receptor was isolated from a woman aged 40 to 50 in good health and CMV-seropositive. Source material: PBMCs. V gene TRBV19 combines with J gene TRBJ1-2; 9 bases line up with TRBD1. CDR3: CASRAQGARGYTF. DNA of the CDR3: TGTGCCAGTAGGGCACAGGGGGCGCGTGGCTACACCTTC.